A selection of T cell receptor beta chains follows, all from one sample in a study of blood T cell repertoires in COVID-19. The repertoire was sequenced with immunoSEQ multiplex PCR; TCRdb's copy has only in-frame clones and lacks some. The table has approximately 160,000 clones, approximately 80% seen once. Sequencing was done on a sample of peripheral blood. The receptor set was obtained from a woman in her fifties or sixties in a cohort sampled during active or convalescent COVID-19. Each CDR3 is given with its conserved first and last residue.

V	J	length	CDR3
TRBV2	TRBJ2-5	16	CASSAAGRGIQETQYF
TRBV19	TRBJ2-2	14	CASKGLAGAGELFF
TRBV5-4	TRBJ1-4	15	CASSLGAATNEKLFF
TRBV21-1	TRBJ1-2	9	CAAGYGYTF
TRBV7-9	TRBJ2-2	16	CASSHSQFANTGELFF
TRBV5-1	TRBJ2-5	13	CASRLAAEKTQYF
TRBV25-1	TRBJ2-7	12	CASGDSSYEQYF
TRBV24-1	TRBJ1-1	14	CATQDSLLPTEAFF
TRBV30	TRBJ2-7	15	CAWTQPGQGVDEQYF
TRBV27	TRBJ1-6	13	CASSQQGRAPLHF
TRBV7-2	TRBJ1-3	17	CASSLSAAGRSGNTIYF
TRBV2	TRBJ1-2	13	CATAPPGPYGYTF
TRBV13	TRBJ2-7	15	CASSIEGRGPYEQYF
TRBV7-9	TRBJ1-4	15	CASSSQGAHNEKLFF
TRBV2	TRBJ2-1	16	CASSLLRSSTYNEQFF
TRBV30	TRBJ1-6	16	CAWTQNRQLYNSPLHF
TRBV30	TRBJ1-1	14	CAWSALGAVTEAFF
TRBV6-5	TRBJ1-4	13	CASSTGTGVKLFF
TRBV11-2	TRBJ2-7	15	CASSLFAGRSYEQYF
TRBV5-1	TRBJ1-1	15	CASSLVAYSGTEAFF
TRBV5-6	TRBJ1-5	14	CASSSGGGGQPQHF
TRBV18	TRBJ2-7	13	CASSPQSSYEQYF
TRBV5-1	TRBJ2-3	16	CASSLAPGGFTDTQYF
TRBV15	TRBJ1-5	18	CATSRVPGGLRGNQPQHF
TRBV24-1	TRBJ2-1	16	CATETGGTSGADEQFF
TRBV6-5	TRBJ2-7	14	CASKTGPSTYEQYF
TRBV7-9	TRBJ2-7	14	CASSLGDRGGEQYF
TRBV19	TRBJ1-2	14	CASSTGQGLGGYTF
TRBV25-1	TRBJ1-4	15	CASSDPTGDNEKLFF
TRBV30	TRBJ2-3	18	CAWRLAGGSATSTDTQYF
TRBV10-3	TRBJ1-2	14	CAIRRDRDADGYTF
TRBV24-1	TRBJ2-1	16	CATSGRSRRSYNEQFF
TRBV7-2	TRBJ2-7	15	CASSLATGDGYEQYF
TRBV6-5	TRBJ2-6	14	CATGDNSGANVLTF
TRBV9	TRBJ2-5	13	CASSVNTQETQYF
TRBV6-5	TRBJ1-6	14	CASRTGSINSPLHF
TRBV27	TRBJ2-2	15	CASSSPGHLTGELFF
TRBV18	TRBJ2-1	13	CASSPQGPNEQFF
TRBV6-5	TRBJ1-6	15	CASTSGTGFISPLHF
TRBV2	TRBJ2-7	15	CASSLAGGIPYEQYF
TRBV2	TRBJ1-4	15	CASSEGGPTSEKLFF
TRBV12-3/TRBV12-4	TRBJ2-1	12	CATRQDHNEQFF
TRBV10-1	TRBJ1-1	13	CARDRVKDTEAFF
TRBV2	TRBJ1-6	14	CASRQQGGNSPLHF
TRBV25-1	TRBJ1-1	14	CASSASRVRAEAFF
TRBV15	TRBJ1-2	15	CATSRAGGTNYGYTF
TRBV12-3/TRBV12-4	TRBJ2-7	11	CASSFHYEQYF
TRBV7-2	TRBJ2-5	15	CASSPQLARSETQYF
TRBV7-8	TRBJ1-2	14	CASSLTTGNYGYTF
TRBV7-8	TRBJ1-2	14	CASSPYGTQGGYTF
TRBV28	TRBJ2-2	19	CASSFTVIAIKENTGELFF
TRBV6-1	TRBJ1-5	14	CASSEGLPGQPQHF